This entry is about one T cell receptor beta chain. Germline CDR1 reads SGHTA; CDR2 reads FQGNSA. This CDR3 comprises 14 residues. Trimming removed 5 bases at V and 7 bases at J, with 14 bases between. This sample was included in a study of blood T cell repertoires in COVID-19. Clones were sequenced by immunoSEQ multiplex PCR, and TCRdb holds only the in-frame ones, with some missing. The table records almost 400,000 clones, around 87% of them present only once. The source of this sequence is a woman aged 60 to 75 with COVID-19, enrolled during active disease. Sequencing was carried out using peripheral blood. V and J are TRBV7-2 and TRBJ2-2; D might be TRBD1 (5 bases). CDR3 region: CASSPEGVGGELFF. For the CDR3, the DNA is TGTGCCAGCAGCCCAGAAGGGGTGGGCGGGGAGCTGTTTTTT.